This TCR beta chain stems from a study of blood T cell repertoires in COVID-19. Trimming removed 1 base at V and 2 bases at J, with 15 bases between. Germline loops: CDR1 MGHRA, CDR2 YSYEKL. CDR3 size: 16 residues. TCRdb's copy holds only in-frame clones and misses some; the assay was immunoSEQ multiplex PCR. The table includes around 450,000 clones, about nine tenths detected once. Sequencing was done on a sample of PBMCs or T cells enriched from blood (not recorded which). The TCR was taken from a woman aged 18-35 years who had recovered from COVID-19. V gene TRBV4-1 combines with J gene TRBJ2-7, with D possibly TRBD2 on 6 matching bases. Written as DNA, the CDR3 is TGCGCCAGCAGCCAAGGGGCCACCGGGGGTCCCTACGAGCAGTACTTC. The encoded protein is CASSQGATGGPYEQYF.